What follows are 18 T cell receptor beta chains derived from one specimen sequenced in a study of blood T cells in healthy people across ages. Combining a sample-barcoded 5' primer with a J-beta primer mix, a second PCR ran for roughly 6 to 12 cycles. TCRdb fed the 5' RACE reads into MiXCR, producing one record per CDR3 protein. The data show about 1.6 million distinct CDR3 sequences, 30% to 40% seen once. Specimen: blood. These receptors came from a woman aged 25 to 39 in good health.

This clonotype was seen a few times. This sequence joins TRBV7-2 and TRBJ2-7; 7 nucleotides match TRBD2. The V and J ends lost 1 base and 2 bases, in that order; junction bases with no gene match: 8. The CDR3 covers 16 residues. From germline, CDR1 is SGHTA and CDR2 FQGNSA. The CDR3 loop is CASSLVYGGGAYEQYF. The DNA for the CDR3 is TGTGCCAGCAGCTTAGTATATGGGGGGGGGGCCTACGAGCAGTACTTC. Together with reference TRBV7-2 and TRBJ2-7, the CDR3 gives the full variable domain: GAGVSQSPSNKVTEKGKDVELRCDPISGHTALYWYRQSLGQGLEFLIYFQGNSAPDKSGLPSDRFSAERTGGSVSTLTIQRTQQEDSAVYLCASSLVYGGGAYEQYFGPGTRLTVT.

This clonotype was seen a few times. The chain carries TRBV20-1 and TRBJ2-1; D is possibly TRBD2 (6 bases). Germline values: CDR1 DFQATT, CDR2 SNEGSKA (reference sequence). The CDR3 length is 17 residues. Trimming removed 4 bases at V and 9 bases at J, with 28 bases between. CDR3 sequence (DNA): TGCAGTGCTAAGTCCACCGTGGACTATTTATACGGCGTTGAGCAGTTCTTC. This gives the protein CSAKSTVDYLYGVEQFF.

The gene calls are TRBV9 and TRBJ2-3, with D perhaps given as TRBD1 or TRBD2 (6 bases each). The CDR3 has 17 amino acids. Germline-derived CDR1 and CDR2 are SGDLS and YYNGEE. V lost 0 bases and J 3 bases, leaving 17 bases between the germline ends. The CDR3 coding sequence is TGTGCCAGCAGCGTAGAAGGGGGGAGTGTTTTTACAGATACGCAGTATTTT. Translated, it gives CASSVEGGSVFTDTQYF.

The chain combines TRBV19 with TRBJ2-3; D gene unclear. This CDR3 is built from 13 residues. V lost 6 bases and J 3 bases, leaving 10 bases between the germline ends. Germline CDR1 and CDR2: LNHDA and SQIVND (reference sequence). CDR3 loop: CASRISPTDTQYF. DNA for the CDR3: TGTGCCAGTAGGATCTCGCCGACAGATACGCAGTATTTT.

This clonotype was picked up a small number of times. The J gene is TRBJ2-7, the V gene TRBV7-9; TRBD2 matches at 7 bases. CDR3 length equals 13 residues. The ends lost 5 bases at V and 7 bases at J; junction bases unmatched: 8. Per germline, CDR1 SEHNR and CDR2 FQNEAQ (reference sequence). CDR3 nucleotides: TGTGCCAGCAGCGTTCTAGCGGTCGGGGAGCAGTACTTC. Translation: CASSVLAVGEQYF.

This clonotype was recorded many times. The chain uses TRBV12-3 or TRBV12-4 and TRBJ2-1; D remains ambiguous. This CDR3 contains 16 residues. Trimming took off 2 bases at V and 6 bases at J, with 17 bases between the two ends. CDR3 region: CASSLSSLVASNEQFF. CDR3 coding DNA: TGTGCCAGCAGTTTAAGTAGCCTCGTGGCAAGCAATGAGCAGTTCTTC.

This clonotype came up many times. The chain links TRBV4-1 to TRBJ2-3, with unresolved D. The germline CDR1 and CDR2 sequences are MGHRA and YSYEKL. Trimming removed 0 bases from V and 2 bases from J, with 3 bases in between. The CDR3 covers 13 residues. The CDR3 sequence: CASSQEDTDTQYF. The DNA for the CDR3 is TGCGCCAGCAGCCAAGAAGACACAGATACGCAGTATTTT.

The chain employs TRBV2 and TRBJ2-3; 9 positions agree with TRBD2. Germline V gene sequence: CDR1 SNHLY, CDR2 FYNNEI. The CDR3 is 15 residues long. The ends lost 7 bases at V and 3 bases at J; junction bases unmatched: 8. The CDR3 region has the DNA TGTGCCAGCACCTGGATAGCGGGAGTGACAGATACGCAGTATTTT. This codes for CASTWIAGVTDTQYF.

V usage is TRBV6-2 or TRBV6-3 and J usage is TRBJ2-5; perhaps TRBD2 as D (7 bases). The germline V gene encodes CDR1 MNHEY and CDR2 SVGEGT. The CDR3 runs 17 residues. V gave up 6 bases and J gave up 2 bases, with 22 bases separating them. CDR3 in DNA: TGTGCCAGCAGACCGTGGGGGGGGCTGGGTGGACAAGAGACCCAGTACTTC. Its protein is CASRPWGGLGGQETQYF.

This clonotype came up once. The chain links TRBV11-2 to TRBJ2-1, with 7 positions matching TRBD2. J was trimmed by 0 bases and V by 1 base; bases with no gene match: 6. Looked up from germline, CDR1 is SGHAT and CDR2 is FQNNGV. This CDR3 is built from 17 residues. CDR3 loop: CASSLVLADVSYNEQFF. The CDR3 coding sequence is TGTGCCAGCAGCTTAGTCCTAGCGGACGTCTCCTACAATGAGCAGTTCTTC.

CDR3 loop: CASSPQRGPYNEQFF. The CDR3, as DNA: TGTGCCAGCAGTCCTCAGCGGGGGCCGTACAATGAGCAGTTCTTC. The chain employs TRBV5-6 and TRBJ2-1; 8 bases map to TRBD2. The CDR3 is 15 residues long. Germline CDR1 and CDR2: SGHDT and YYEEEE. V shed 5 bases, J shed 4 bases, and the junction held 8 bases outside the gene matches.

The CDR3 loop is CASSYYGEDTEAFF. In DNA, the CDR3 is TGCGCCAGCAGCTATTATGGTGAGGACACTGAAGCTTTCTTT. The rearrangement links TRBV5-1 to TRBJ1-1; unclear D gene. V was cut by 3 bases and J by 3 bases, with 12 bases left in between. The CDR3 consists of 14 residues. Germline CDR1 is SGHRS and CDR2 is YFSETQ.

V gene TRBV7-6 combines with J gene TRBJ1-5; TRBD1 matches 7 bases. This CDR3 is built from 17 residues. Germline V gives CDR1 SGHVS, CDR2 FNYEAQ. J lost 3 bases, V lost 5 bases, and 13 bases had no gene match. The DNA of the CDR3 is TGTGCCAGCAGCCTAGAAGGGGGCTATAAAAACAATCAGCCCCAGCATTTT. Protein product: CASSLEGGYKNNQPQHF. Supplemented by reference TRBV7-6 and TRBJ1-5, the full variable domain reads GAGVSQSPRYKVTKRGQDVALRCDPISGHVSLYWYRQALGQGPEFLTYFNYEAQQDKSGLPNDRFSAERPEGSISTLTIQRTEQRDSAMYRCASSLEGGYKNNQPQHFGDGTRLSIL.

The V and J genes are TRBV5-5 and TRBJ2-4, with TRBD2 matching 7 bases. This CDR3 spans 16 amino acids. V lost 0 bases to trimming and J lost 4 bases; unmatched junction nucleotides: 7. CDR1 SGHKS and CDR2 YYEKEE come from the germline V gene (reference sequence). For the CDR3, the DNA is TGTGCCAGCAGCTTGGATCGGCTAGCGGAGAAAAACATTCAGTACTTC. It yields the protein CASSLDRLAEKNIQYF. Drawing the rest from reference TRBV5-5 and TRBJ2-4, the complete variable domain is DAGVTQSPTHLIKTRGQQVTLRCSPISGHKSVSWYQQVLGQGPQFIFQYYEKEERGRGNFPDRFSARQFPNYSSELNVNALLLGDSALYLCASSLDRLAEKNIQYFGAGTRLSVL.

The gene calls are TRBV27 and TRBJ2-3; 7 nucleotides line up with TRBD2. The V gene end was trimmed by 2 bases and the J gene end by 4 bases; junction bases not matched to a gene: 6. The CDR3 is made up of 15 amino acids. Germline V gene sequence: CDR1 MNHEY, CDR2 SMNVEV (reference sequence). The CDR3 reads CASSLRSLAADTQYF. The CDR3 DNA reads TGTGCCAGCAGTTTAAGAAGCCTAGCGGCAGATACGCAGTATTTT.

The V gene is TRBV10-3, the J gene TRBJ2-1; 10 nucleotides align to TRBD2. Germline-derived CDR1 and CDR2 are ENHRY and SYGVKD. The CDR3 contains 14 residues. After removal of 4 bases from V and 6 bases from J, the junction contained 3 bases not matched to a gene. In nucleotides, the CDR3 is TGTGCCATCAGTGGACTAGCGGGTCTCAATGAGCAGTTCTTC. Translation gives CAISGLAGLNEQFF.

A few counts support this clonotype. V and J are TRBV3-1 and TRBJ2-7; TRBD2 is a possible D gene (5 bases). Trimming left V 1 base short and J 3 bases short, with 10 bases between. Germline-derived CDR1 and CDR2 are LGHDT and YNNKEL (reference sequence). The CDR3 is made up of 14 amino acids. The CDR3 nucleotides are TGTGCCAGCAGCCAAGCTCGGGGTCTCTACGAGCAGTACTTC. It encodes CASSQARGLYEQYF.

The chain uses TRBV5-5 and TRBJ1-6; TRBD1 agrees at 7 bases. The junction had 8 bases not matched to a gene; V was cut back by 10 bases and J by 4 bases. The CDR3 runs to 14 residues. Germline values: CDR1 SGHKS, CDR2 YYEKEE (reference sequence). The CDR3 loop reads CASRDSPYNSPLHF. CDR3 sequence (DNA): TGTGCCTCCCGGGACAGTCCTTATAATTCACCCCTCCACTTT. The entire variable domain, with the rest obtained from reference TRBV5-5 and TRBJ1-6, is as follows: DAGVTQSPTHLIKTRGQQVTLRCSPISGHKSVSWYQQVLGQGPQFIFQYYEKEERGRGNFPDRFSARQFPNYSSELNVNALLLGDSALYLCASRDSPYNSPLHFGNGTRLTVT.